This T cell receptor beta chain emerged from a study of T cells after yellow fever vaccination. Study-wide context: SMART-Seq v4 Ultra Low Input prepared libraries from low-cell fractions. The study's findings and limits: The study found a weaker secondary response that peaked faster, day 5 versus 15.

As regards this clonotype: Its antigen is unidentified.

The CDR3 consists of 15 residues. Between the trimmed V and J ends, which lost 3 bases and 7 bases, there was a span of 16 bases. Germline V gives CDR1 SGHTA, CDR2 FQGNSA. Each CDR3 protein is one row after TCRdb ran MiXCR on the 5' RACE reads. This table has over 300,000 distinct CDR3 sequences, over 4% appearing once. The TCR originated in a man younger than 35 who received the YFV17D yellow fever vaccine. This specimen consisted of PBMCs, obtained 5 days after the yellow fever booster vaccination. The chain recombines TRBV7-2 with TRBJ2-1; D perhaps matches TRBD2 (6 bases). The CDR3 is CASSFGSARGNEQFF. Here the CDR3 DNA reads TGTGCCAGCAGCTTCGGGTCTGCTCGGGGGAATGAGCAGTTCTTC.